The 25 T cell receptor beta chains listed next were all sequenced from one sample in a study of HIV-infected patients and healthy controls. Using its own MiXCR run on the 5' RACE reads, TCRdb lists one record per CDR3 protein. The sample has roughly 18,000 distinct CDR3 sequences, over 15% seen once. Specimen: CD8+ T cells from blood. The receptor source for this set is a human donor in good health.

The rearrangement joins TRBV6-6 to TRBJ2-3, with 9 bases lining up with TRBD2. The CDR3 loop spans 18 amino acids. From germline, CDR1 is MNHNY and CDR2 SVGAGI (reference sequence). Losses at the gene ends were 2 bases for V and 1 base for J; bases not matched to a gene: 10. CDR3: CASSYPTRLAERTDTQYF. The DNA for the CDR3 is TGTGCCAGCAGTTACCCAACGCGACTAGCGGAGCGCACAGATACGCAGTATTTT.

The V call is TRBV4-1, the J call TRBJ2-7; 8 bases fit TRBD1. Losses at the gene ends were 5 bases for V and 2 bases for J; bases not matched to a gene: 14. The CDR3 runs 17 residues. Germline V gene sequence: CDR1 MGHRA, CDR2 YSYEKL. CDR3 sequence reads: CASSAEQTGAPPYEQYF. The CDR3 DNA reads TGCGCCAGCAGCGCCGAACAGACAGGGGCGCCTCCCTACGAGCAGTACTTC.

This clonotype was counted ten times or more. This chain connects TRBV20-1 to TRBJ1-3, with D possibly TRBD1 on 6 matching bases. V was trimmed by 0 bases and J by 3 bases, leaving 12 bases between them. The CDR3 loop spans 15 amino acids. CDR1 is DFQATT, CDR2 SNEGSKA, per germline (reference sequence). CDR3 protein: CSARDRGGVGNTIYF. CDR3 bases: TGCAGTGCTAGAGATCGGGGGGGCGTTGGAAACACCATATATTTT.

This clonotype showed up many times. The V and J genes are TRBV28 and TRBJ2-1; the match to TRBD2 covers 10 bases. Trimming at V came to 7 bases and at J to 9 bases, leaving 12 bases not matched to a gene. This CDR3 is 15 amino acids long. Germline V gene sequence: CDR1 MDHEN, CDR2 SYDVKM. CDR3 bases: TGTGCCAGCACCCCGGGGCTAGCGGGGGTCGGTGAGCAGTTCTTC. Translating it yields CASTPGLAGVGEQFF.

This clonotype was recorded a few times. V usage is TRBV29-1 and J usage is TRBJ1-1; D might be TRBD1 (5 bases). V dropped 5 bases and J dropped 8 bases, with 18 bases sitting between them. This CDR3 contains 13 residues. Germline V CDR1 and CDR2: SQVTM, ANQGSEA. The chain's CDR3 is CSVPGGEVTEAFF. The CDR3 nucleotides are TGCAGCGTTCCTGGGGGTGAGGTTACGGAAGCTTTCTTT.

The gene calls are TRBV12-3 or TRBV12-4 and TRBJ2-7; TRBD2 might be the D (5 bases). There are 11 residues in the CDR3. Trimming left V 9 bases short and J 7 bases short, with 13 bases between. The CDR3 bases are TGTGCCAGTTCCGCGACGGGGGAGCAGTACTTC. It codes for CASSATGEQYF.

The rearrangement links TRBV7-9 to TRBJ2-1, with D unclear. Trimming cost V 5 bases and J 5 bases, with 10 bases left between them. CDR1 is SEHNR and CDR2 is FQNEAQ in the germline V gene (reference sequence). This CDR3 is built from 13 residues. The CDR3 region is CASSLFKDNEQFF. The CDR3 DNA reads as TGTGCCAGCAGCCTTTTTAAGGACAATGAGCAGTTCTTC.

Many counts were recorded for this clonotype. A junction boundary mismatches the germline segment, possibly from a read error. The chain couples TRBV18 to TRBJ1-1; D perhaps matches TRBD1 (6 bases). The CDR3 runs to 13 residues. Germline CDR1 reads KGHSH; CDR2 reads LQKENI. CDR3 bases: TGTGCCAGCTCACCTAACAGGGACCCTGAGGCTTTCTTT. Amino acid sequence: CASSPNRDPEAFF.

This clonotype was seen at least ten times. V usage is TRBV20-1 and J usage is TRBJ2-7; 11 bases are a match to TRBD2. CDR3 size: 15 residues. The ends lost 4 bases at V and 1 base at J; junction bases unmatched: 6. The germline V gene has CDR1 DFQATT and CDR2 SNEGSKA (reference sequence). The CDR3, as DNA: TGCAGTGCTACCGGCACTAGCGGGGGTTCCTACGAGCAGTACTTC. Translation: CSATGTSGGSYEQYF.

This clonotype was counted many times. The rearrangement uses TRBV19 and TRBJ1-5, with D uncertain. V was shortened by 8 bases and J by 6 bases, with 14 bases between the two germline ends. Looked up from germline, CDR1 is LNHDA and CDR2 is SQIVND (reference sequence). This CDR3 contains 13 residues. The CDR3 spells CASSPLPLQPQHF. In DNA form, the CDR3 reads TGTGCCAGTTCTCCCCTTCCGCTTCAGCCCCAGCATTTT.

The sample holds many counts of this clonotype. The chain combines TRBV28 with TRBJ1-2; D is perhaps TRBD1 (6 bases). This CDR3 contains 14 residues. Germline V CDR1 and CDR2: MDHEN, SYDVKM. With 5 bases removed from V and 5 bases from J, the gap between germline ends came to 15 bases. CDR3 sequence (DNA): TGTGCCAGCAGTCCGGGGGGCTCTGGATATGGCTACACCTTC. It specifies CASSPGGSGYGYTF.

This clonotype occurred many times. The chain couples TRBV10-3 to TRBJ2-2; weak D call: TRBD1 (5 bases). The ends were cut back, 3 bases at V and 14 bases at J, with 13 bases in the middle. This CDR3 has 12 amino acids. CDR1 and CDR2 (germline): ENHRY, SYGVKD. CDR3 sequence reads: CAISDRQGCLFF. DNA for the CDR3: TGTGCCATCAGTGATAGGCAGGGTTGCCTGTTTTTT.

This clonotype was seen at least ten times. The CDR3 spells CSAKGGGEYNEQFF. Written as DNA, the CDR3 is TGCAGTGCCAAAGGGGGGGGTGAATACAATGAGCAGTTCTTC. The chain joins TRBV20-1 to TRBJ2-1; D perhaps matches TRBD2 (7 bases). V was pared by 6 bases and J by 4 bases, with 16 bases between. Germline values: CDR1 DFQATT, CDR2 SNEGSKA (reference sequence). This CDR3 has 14 amino acids.

This chain joins TRBV6-2 or TRBV6-3 and TRBJ2-2, with unresolved D. The germline V gene encodes CDR1 MNHEY and CDR2 SVGEGT. This CDR3 spans 14 amino acids. Trimming took off 7 bases at V and 3 bases at J, with 12 bases between the two ends. The CDR3 DNA reads TGTGCCAGCAAAACGTCTGGGGACACCGGGGAGCTGTTTTTT. Its translation: CASKTSGDTGELFF.

This clonotype turned up a few times. The chain combines TRBV24-1 with TRBJ2-3; D is undetermined. Germline CDR1 is KGHDR and CDR2 is SFDVKD. Trimming left V 2 bases short and J 2 bases short, with 16 bases between. The CDR3 runs 17 residues. The CDR3 coding sequence is TGTGCCACCAGTGATTATCAGGACCCCATTAACACAGATACGCAGTATTTT. Protein product: CATSDYQDPINTDTQYF.

This clonotype was counted ten times or more. This rearrangement joins TRBV6-5 to TRBJ2-2, with D unresolved. This CDR3 region has 13 residues. The V and J ends lost 6 bases and 7 bases respectively, with 12 bases between them. Germline V gene lookup returns CDR1 MNHEY and CDR2 SVGAGI. The CDR3 DNA reads TGTGCCAGCAGGCCGCCGGCAAACGGGGAGCTGTTTTTT. Translating gives CASRPPANGELFF.

The chain carries TRBV21-1 and TRBJ1-2; the table's TRBD1 call for D was not verified on the DNA. TRBV21-1 is a pseudogene segment. The CDR3 contains 13 residues. The CDR3 DNA is TGTGCCAGCCCCCGAAGGGGGTACGGGAGCTACACCTTC. It translates to CASPRRGYGSYTF.

The chain has TRBV24-1 and TRBJ1-2; D not certain. CDR3 length: 14 amino acids. Germline loops: CDR1 KGHDR, CDR2 SFDVKD. Trimming cost V 6 bases and J 8 bases, with 18 bases left between them. CDR3 region: CATSPDSPVDGYTF. The CDR3 coding sequence is TGTGCCACCAGTCCAGATAGTCCAGTGGACGGCTACACCTTC.

This clonotype was seen at least ten times. The chain is built from TRBV5-4 and TRBJ2-3; 9 bases agree with TRBD2. The V gene end was trimmed by 0 bases and the J gene end by 3 bases; junction bases not matched to a gene: 5. The CDR3 spans 16 residues. Per the germline V gene, CDR1 is SGHNT and CDR2 is YYREEE (reference sequence). The CDR3 is CASSLALAGMTDTQYF. CDR3 DNA sequence: TGTGCCAGCAGCTTGGCGCTAGCGGGGATGACAGATACGCAGTATTTT.

V is TRBV24-1 and J is TRBJ2-1; D unresolved. Trimming removed 0 bases at V and 6 bases at J, with 5 bases between. The CDR3 is made up of 13 amino acids. Germline loops: CDR1 KGHDR, CDR2 SFDVKD. The CDR3 nucleotides read TGTGCCACCAGTGATTTGATACTCAATGAGCAGTTCTTC. Its translation: CATSDLILNEQFF.

This clonotype was detected ten times or more. The rearrangement uses TRBV7-8 and TRBJ2-3; weak D call: TRBD2 (6 bases). CDR1 and CDR2 (germline): SGHVS, FQNEAQ. The length of the CDR3 is 14 residues. V lost 4 bases, J lost 1 base, and 9 bases lay in between. The CDR3 coding sequence is TGTGCCAGCAGCTCGTCGGGGGGCACAGATACGCAGTATTTT. Translating gives CASSSSGGTDTQYF.

In its sample, this clonotype was seen many times. The chain has TRBV2 and TRBJ1-5; D ambiguous. The germline V gene encodes CDR1 SNHLY and CDR2 FYNNEI. The CDR3 totals 13 residues. V dropped 6 bases and J dropped 7 bases, with 13 bases sitting between them. The CDR3 region is CASSSQIRQPQHF. For the CDR3, the DNA is TGTGCCAGCAGCTCCCAGATTCGCCAGCCCCAGCATTTT.

In this sample, this clonotype turned up a few times. The chain couples TRBV29-1 to TRBJ1-2; no definite D call. The CDR3 runs to 14 residues. V was pared by 5 bases and J by 6 bases, with 19 bases between. Germline V lookup: CDR1 SQVTM, CDR2 ANQGSEA. The CDR3 here is CSVWVLGLRNGYTF. The CDR3 DNA reads TGCAGCGTTTGGGTGCTCGGGCTGAGAAATGGCTACACCTTC.

This chain uses TRBV6-1 with TRBJ2-2; D gene unclear. Trimming took off 1 base at V and 4 bases at J, with 4 bases between the two ends. CDR3 length: 13 amino acids. Germline V lookup: CDR1 MNHNS, CDR2 SASEGT. As DNA, the CDR3 is TGTGCCAGCAGTGAAGGGTCCACCGGGGAGCTGTTTTTT. Encoded protein: CASSEGSTGELFF.

The rearrangement links TRBV20-1 to TRBJ2-7, with 7 bases lining up with TRBD2. Germline values: CDR1 DFQATT, CDR2 SNEGSKA (reference sequence). Germline trimming cut 7 bases from V and 0 bases from J; bases unmatched to any gene: 6. This CDR3 is 13 amino acids long. Here the CDR3 DNA reads TGCAGTGTCCTGACTAGCCGCTCCTACGAGCAGTACTTC. It is translated as CSVLTSRSYEQYF.